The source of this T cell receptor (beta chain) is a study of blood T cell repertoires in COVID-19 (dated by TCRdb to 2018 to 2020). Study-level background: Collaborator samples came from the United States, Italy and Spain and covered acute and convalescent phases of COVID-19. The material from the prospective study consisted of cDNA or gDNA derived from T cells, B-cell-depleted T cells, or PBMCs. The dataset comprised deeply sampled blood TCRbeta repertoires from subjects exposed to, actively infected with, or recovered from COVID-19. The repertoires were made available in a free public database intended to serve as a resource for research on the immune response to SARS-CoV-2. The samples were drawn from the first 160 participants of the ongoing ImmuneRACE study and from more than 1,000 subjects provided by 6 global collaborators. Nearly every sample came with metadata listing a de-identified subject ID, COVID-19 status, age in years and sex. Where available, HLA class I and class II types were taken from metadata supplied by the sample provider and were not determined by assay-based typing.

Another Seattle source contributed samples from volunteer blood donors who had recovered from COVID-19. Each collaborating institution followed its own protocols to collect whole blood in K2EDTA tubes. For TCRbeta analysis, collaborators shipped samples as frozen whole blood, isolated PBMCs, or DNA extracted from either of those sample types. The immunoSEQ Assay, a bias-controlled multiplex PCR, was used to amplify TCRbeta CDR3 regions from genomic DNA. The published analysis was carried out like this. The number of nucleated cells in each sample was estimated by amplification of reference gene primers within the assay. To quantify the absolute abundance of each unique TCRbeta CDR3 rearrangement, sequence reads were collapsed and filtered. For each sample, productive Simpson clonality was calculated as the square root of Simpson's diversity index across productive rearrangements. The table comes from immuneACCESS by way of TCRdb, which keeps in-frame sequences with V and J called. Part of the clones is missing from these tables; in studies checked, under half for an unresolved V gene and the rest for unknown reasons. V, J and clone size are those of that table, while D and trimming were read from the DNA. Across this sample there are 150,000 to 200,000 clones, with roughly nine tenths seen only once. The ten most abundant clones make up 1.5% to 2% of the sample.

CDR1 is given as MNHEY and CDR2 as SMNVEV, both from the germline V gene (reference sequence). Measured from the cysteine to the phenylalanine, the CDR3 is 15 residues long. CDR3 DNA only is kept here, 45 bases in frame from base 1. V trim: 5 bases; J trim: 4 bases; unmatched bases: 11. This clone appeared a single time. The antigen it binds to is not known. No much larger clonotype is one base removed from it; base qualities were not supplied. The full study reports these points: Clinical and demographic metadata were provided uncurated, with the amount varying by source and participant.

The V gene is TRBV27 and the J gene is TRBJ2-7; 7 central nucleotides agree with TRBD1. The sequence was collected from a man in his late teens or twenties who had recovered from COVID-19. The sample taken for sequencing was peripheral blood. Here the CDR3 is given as CASSPLGGGQYEQYF. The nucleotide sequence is TGTGCCAGCAGTCCCCTAGGGGGCGGCCAGTACGAGCAGTACTTC.